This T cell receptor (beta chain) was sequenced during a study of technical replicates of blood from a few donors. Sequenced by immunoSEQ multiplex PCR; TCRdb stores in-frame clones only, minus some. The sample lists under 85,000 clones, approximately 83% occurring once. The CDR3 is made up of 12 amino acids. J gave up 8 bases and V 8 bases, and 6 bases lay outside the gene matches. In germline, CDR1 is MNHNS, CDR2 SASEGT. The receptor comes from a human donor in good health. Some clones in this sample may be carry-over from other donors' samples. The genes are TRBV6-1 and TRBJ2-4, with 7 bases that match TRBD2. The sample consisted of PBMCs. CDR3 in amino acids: CASCPGRDIQYF. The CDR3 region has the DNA TGTGCCAGCTGTCCGGGGAGGGACATTCAGTACTTC.